The next 23 T cell receptor beta chains were all read from a single sample in a study of blood T cell repertoires in COVID-19. Here immunoSEQ multiplex PCR was the method, and the copy in TCRdb shows in-frame clones only, minus some. This repertoire shows 200,000 to 250,000 clones, 86% found once; its top ten account for roughly an eighth. Source material: peripheral blood. Receptor source: a man older than 75 with acute or convalescent COVID-19.

This clone appeared once. This sequence joins TRBV28 and TRBJ1-5, with D tentatively TRBD1 (6 bases). The CDR3 length is 15 residues. V lost 6 bases to trimming and J lost 4 bases, with 16 bases between them. Germline-derived CDR1 and CDR2 are MDHEN and SYDVKM. The DNA for the CDR3 is TGTGCCAGCAGGGAGGGGGGGGAACGGAATCAGCCCCAGCATTTT. As protein: CASREGGERNQPQHF. Combining the CDR3 with reference TRBV28 and TRBJ1-5 gives the whole variable domain DVKVTQSSRYLVKRTGEKVFLECVQDMDHENMFWYRQDPGLGLRLIYFSYDVKMKEKGDIPEGYSVSREKKERFSLILESASTNQTSMYLCASREGGERNQPQHFGDGTRLSIL.

The V call is TRBV18, the J call TRBJ1-1, with 12 bases identical to TRBD1. V dropped 6 bases and J dropped 4; count of bases not matched to a gene: 6. The CDR3 consists of 15 residues. Germline CDR1 KGHSH, CDR2 LQKENI. The CDR3 spells CASSLGQGATTEAFF. The CDR3 nucleotides are TGTGCCAGCTCCCTGGGACAGGGGGCGACCACTGAAGCTTTCTTT. Using reference TRBV18 and TRBJ1-1 for the parts outside the CDR3, the full variable domain is NAGVMQNPRHLVRRRGQEARLRCSPMKGHSHVYWYRQLPEEGLKFMVYLQKENIIDESGMPKERFSAEFPKEGPSILRIQQVVRGDSAAYFCASSLGQGATTEAFFGQGTRLTVV.

In its sample, this clone ranks as large. The chain uses TRBV29-1 and TRBJ2-1; D is perhaps TRBD1 (5 bases). The CDR3 is made up of 16 amino acids. Trimming stripped 5 bases from V and 6 bases from J, with 23 bases between. Germline CDR1 and CDR2: SQVTM and ANQGSEA. DNA of the CDR3: TGCAGCGTTTTCCAAGGGCAGGGCTCATCGGGCAATGAGCAGTTCTTC. This sequence encodes CSVFQGQGSSGNEQFF.

V gene TRBV5-8 combines with J gene TRBJ1-4; D might be TRBD1 (6 bases). The CDR3 contains 16 residues. Trimming took 2 bases from V and 7 from J, leaving 18 bases between them. Germline lookup yields CDR1 SGHTS and CDR2 YDEGEE. The CDR3 nucleotides are TGTGCCAGCAGCTTCCTCGATCAGGGGATCGGTGAAAAACTGTTTTTT. This codes for CASSFLDQGIGEKLFF. The variable domain in full, with the rest retrieved from reference TRBV5-8 and TRBJ1-4, is EAGVTQSPTHLIKTRGQQATLRCSPISGHTSVYWYQQALGLGLQFLLWYDEGEERNRGNFPPRFSGRQFPNYSSELNVNALELEDSALYLCASSFLDQGIGEKLFFGSGTQLSVL.

This clone was counted only a few times. The CDR3 protein is CASSRSDRLPDGYTF. CDR3 bases: TGTGCCAGCAGTAGATCGGACAGGCTGCCTGACGGCTACACCTTC. The rearrangement links TRBV28 to TRBJ1-2; the match to TRBD1 covers 7 bases. The CDR3 is 15 residues long. V dropped 5 bases and J dropped 8; count of bases not matched to a gene: 14. Per the germline V gene, CDR1 is MDHEN and CDR2 is SYDVKM.

This clone was found a few times. J is TRBJ2-7 and V is TRBV4-1; D is uncertain. Germline-derived CDR1 and CDR2 are MGHRA and YSYEKL. V was cut by 0 bases and J by 3 bases, with 6 bases left in between. This CDR3 has 13 amino acids. CDR3 loop: CASSQDSGYEQYF. The CDR3 DNA is TGCGCCAGCAGCCAAGACAGTGGCTACGAGCAGTACTTC.

The chain uses TRBV9 and TRBJ2-1; D is possibly TRBD2 (5 bases). The germline gives CDR1 SGDLS, CDR2 YYNGEE. Between the trimmed V and J ends, which lost 4 bases and 9 bases, there was a span of 14 bases. This CDR3 has 13 amino acids. CDR3 coding DNA: TGTGCCAGCAGCCCTACCAAAGGGAGTGAGCAGTTCTTC. Encoded protein: CASSPTKGSEQFF.

This clone has only one observation. V is TRBV7-9 and J is TRBJ1-1, with D possibly being TRBD1 (6 bases). The CDR3 covers 14 residues. Trimming left V 3 bases short and J 0 bases short, with 8 bases between. The germline CDR1 and CDR2 sequences are SEHNR and FQNEAQ (reference sequence). CDR3 DNA sequence: TGTGCCAGCAGCTTCACAGGGTTGAACACTGAAGCTTTCTTT. Translated: CASSFTGLNTEAFF.

A single count supports this clone. The genes are TRBV7-2 and TRBJ1-2; 9 bases agree with TRBD1. Germline-derived CDR1 and CDR2 are SGHTA and FQGNSA. The V segment lost 4 bases and the J segment 8 bases; nucleotides outside the gene matches: 11. This CDR3 has 15 amino acids. Here the CDR3 reads CASSSTYRGPEGYTF. The CDR3 DNA reads TGTGCCAGCAGCTCAACATACAGGGGGCCCGAGGGCTACACCTTC.

This clone was seen a few times. The V and J genes are TRBV28 and TRBJ1-2; 10 bases agree with TRBD1. This CDR3 contains 13 residues. V was pared by 5 bases and J by 8 bases, with 5 bases of the junction left unmatched. The V gene's germline CDR1 is MDHEN and CDR2 SYDVKM. CDR3 sequence: CASSLTGGPGYTF. CDR3 coding DNA: TGTGCCAGCAGTCTGACAGGGGGCCCCGGCTACACCTTC.

CDR3 in amino acids: CASSYNYREPLHF. The CDR3 nucleotides read TGTGCCAGCAGTTACAACTACAGGGAACCCCTCCACTTT. The chain links TRBV6-5 to TRBJ1-6, with D maybe TRBD1 (6 bases). Trimming removed 2 bases at V and 12 bases at J, with 11 bases between. The CDR3 runs 13 residues. Germline CDR1 MNHEY, CDR2 SVGAGI.

The rearrangement uses TRBV6-5 and TRBJ1-5; 8 nucleotides agree with TRBD1. Losses at the gene ends were 8 bases for V and 1 base for J; bases not matched to a gene: 4. This CDR3 spans 14 amino acids. Germline-derived CDR1 and CDR2 are MNHEY and SVGAGI. CDR3: CASRRQGSNQPQHF. The CDR3 nucleotides read TGTGCCAGCCGACGACAGGGGAGCAATCAGCCCCAGCATTTT.

In the case of this clone: The sample holds other DNA sequences that translate to the same CDR3. The J gene is TRBJ1-1, the V gene TRBV15; possible D gene TRBD1, 5 bases. V was trimmed by 0 bases and J by 4 bases, leaving 12 bases between them. Germline V gene data show CDR1 as LNHNV and CDR2 as YYDKDF (reference sequence). The CDR3 totals 15 residues. The CDR3 is CATSRESGRGTEAFF. CDR3 bases: TGTGCCACCAGCAGAGAGTCAGGGCGGGGCACTGAAGCTTTCTTT. The full variable domain, in which reference TRBV15 and TRBJ1-1 provide the parts outside the CDR3, is DAMVIQNPRYQVTQFGKPVTLSCSQTLNHNVMYWYQQKSSQAPKLLFHYYDKDFNNEADTPDNFQSRRPNTSFCFLDIRSPGLGDTAMYLCATSRESGRGTEAFFGQGTRLTVV.

The chain has TRBV19 and TRBJ1-2, with D uncertain. Germline CDR1 and CDR2: LNHDA and SQIVND (reference sequence). V lost 4 bases and J 3 bases, leaving 3 bases between the germline ends. This CDR3 has 11 residues. The CDR3 sequence: CASSTHYGYTF. The CDR3 nucleotides read TGTGCCAGTAGTACTCACTATGGCTACACCTTC.

This clone was detected only once. The V gene is TRBV7-4, the J gene TRBJ2-7, with D possibly TRBD2 on 6 matching bases. Germline CDR1 reads SGHVT; CDR2 reads SQSDAQ. The CDR3 spans 12 residues. The V gene lost 6 bases and the J gene lost 6 bases, with 12 bases spanning the gap. For the CDR3, the DNA is TGTGCCAGCAGTCCCGGGGACTCCGAGCAGTACTTC. This sequence encodes CASSPGDSEQYF.

The chain carries TRBV7-2 and TRBJ2-2; 7 bases match TRBD2. The length of the CDR3 is 17 residues. V was pared by 0 bases and J by 1 base, with 5 bases of the junction left unmatched. CDR1 SGHTA and CDR2 FQGNSA come from the germline V gene. In DNA, the CDR3 is TGTGCCAGCAGCTTAGCTGCGACTAGCTTGAACACCGGGGAGCTGTTTTTT. Protein sequence: CASSLAATSLNTGELFF. The full variable domain, in which reference TRBV7-2 and TRBJ2-2 provide the parts outside the CDR3, is GAGVSQSPSNKVTEKGKDVELRCDPISGHTALYWYRQSLGQGLEFLIYFQGNSAPDKSGLPSDRFSAERTGGSVSTLTIQRTQQEDSAVYLCASSLAATSLNTGELFFGEGSRLTVL.

V and J are TRBV5-5 and TRBJ2-5; D gene ambiguous. V was trimmed by 5 bases and J by 2 bases, leaving 13 bases between them. Germline loops: CDR1 SGHKS, CDR2 YYEKEE (reference sequence). The CDR3 is 14 amino acids. CDR3 loop: CASSLAVTQETQYF. The CDR3 DNA follows: TGTGCCAGCAGTTTAGCTGTAACTCAAGAGACCCAGTACTTC.

The genes are TRBV18 and TRBJ1-2; D remains unclear. Germline CDR1 reads KGHSH; CDR2 reads LQKENI. The CDR3 has 13 residues. V was shortened by 3 bases and J by 8 bases, with 13 bases between the two germline ends. This CDR3 is CASSPAEGGGYTF. The CDR3 DNA is TGTGCCAGCTCACCTGCTGAGGGCGGCGGCTACACCTTC. The entire variable domain, with the rest obtained from reference TRBV18 and TRBJ1-2, is as follows: NAGVMQNPRHLVRRRGQEARLRCSPMKGHSHVYWYRQLPEEGLKFMVYLQKENIIDESGMPKERFSAEFPKEGPSILRIQQVVRGDSAAYFCASSPAEGGGYTFGSGTRLTVV.

The V gene is TRBV5-1, the J gene TRBJ2-5, with 7 bases aligning to TRBD1. The CDR3 length is 13 residues. Germline V gene sequence: CDR1 SGHRS, CDR2 YFSETQ. Losses at the gene ends were 4 bases for V and 4 bases for J; bases not matched to a gene: 4. The CDR3 bases are TGCGCCAGCAGCCGGGGACAGCCAGAGACCCAGTACTTC. The encoded protein is CASSRGQPETQYF.

This clone turned up a few times. The CDR3 nucleotides read TGCGCCAGCAGCCGATCAGGGAACTACGAGCAGTACTTC. This codes for CASSRSGNYEQYF. The rearrangement uses TRBV5-1 and TRBJ2-7; tentative D call: TRBD1 (5 bases). Germline V CDR1 and CDR2: SGHRS, YFSETQ. Trimming took off 4 bases at V and 3 bases at J, with 11 bases between the two ends. The CDR3 extends over 13 amino acids.

This CDR3 reads CASSPLGAYEQYF. As DNA, the CDR3 is TGTGCCAGCAGCCCTCTAGGGGCCTACGAGCAGTACTTC. The chain uses TRBV12-3 or TRBV12-4 and TRBJ2-7; the D gene is possibly TRBD1 (5 bases). The CDR3 contains 13 residues. Deletions cut 6 bases from V and 2 bases from J, with 11 bases between.

A note on this clone: Different DNA sequences within this sample yield the same CDR3. This rearrangement joins TRBV28 to TRBJ1-5; TRBD1 might be the D (5 bases). Per germline, CDR1 MDHEN and CDR2 SYDVKM. Trimming took 2 bases from V and 2 from J, leaving 10 bases between them. The CDR3 is made up of 15 amino acids. The CDR3 protein is CASSLGAMGNQPQHF. For the CDR3, the DNA is TGTGCCAGCAGTTTAGGGGCAATGGGCAATCAGCCCCAGCATTTT. Filled out from reference TRBV28 and TRBJ1-5, the complete variable domain reads DVKVTQSSRYLVKRTGEKVFLECVQDMDHENMFWYRQDPGLGLRLIYFSYDVKMKEKGDIPEGYSVSREKKERFSLILESASTNQTSMYLCASSLGAMGNQPQHFGDGTRLSIL.

J is TRBJ2-7 and V is TRBV12-3 or TRBV12-4, with 9 bases that match TRBD2. The CDR3 contains 11 residues. V shed 8 bases and J 7 bases; nucleotides not matched to a gene: 3. The CDR3 here is CASGLAGEQYF. The CDR3 region has the DNA TGTGCCAGCGGGCTAGCGGGAGAGCAGTACTTC.